The 21 T cell receptor beta chains listed next were all sequenced from one sample in a study of Graves' ophthalmopathy and Graves' hyperthyroidism. RNA transcripts were the source from which TCR beta CDR3 regions were amplified. In the first round, RT-PCR was carried out with HTBI primers, and a multiplex PCR formed the second round. TCRdb re-called the multiplex PCR reads through MiXCR, storing one row per CDR3 protein. The sample gives 200,000 to 250,000 distinct CDR3 sequences, about 22% of which show up once; roughly 40% is in the top ten. Sequencing was performed on peripheral blood. All receptors derive from a woman aged 50 to 60 with Graves' ophthalmopathy.

At least ten counts were recorded for this clonotype. V usage is TRBV6-2 or TRBV6-3 and J usage is TRBJ1-2; no reliable D call. The V gene lost 2 bases and the J gene lost 2 bases, with 6 bases spanning the gap. This CDR3 spans 13 amino acids. Germline-derived CDR1 and CDR2 are MNHEY and SVGEGT. The CDR3 reads CASSYADNYGYTF. The CDR3 nucleotides are TGTGCCAGCAGTTACGCGGACAACTATGGCTACACCTTC.

This clonotype occurred many times. The chain links TRBV6-1 to TRBJ1-6, with D hard to call. Trimming stripped 3 bases from V and 1 base from J, with 7 bases between. The CDR3 runs 15 residues. Germline values: CDR1 MNHNS, CDR2 SASEGT. The DNA for the CDR3 is TGTGCCAGCAGTGACGCACAGTCCTATAATTCACCCCTCCACTTT. Translated: CASSDAQSYNSPLHF.

The chain joins TRBV24-1 to TRBJ2-5, with TRBD2 identical over 8 bases. The J segment lost 4 bases and the V segment lost 2 bases, leaving 5 bases of the junction unmatched. The CDR3 runs to 15 residues. Germline V lookup: CDR1 KGHDR, CDR2 SFDVKD. The CDR3 spells CATSDSRTSTETQYF. The CDR3 nucleotides read TGTGCCACCAGTGATTCGCGGACTAGCACAGAGACCCAGTACTTC.

This clonotype was seen more than once but under ten times. This chain links TRBV3-1 with TRBJ2-4; 8 positions agree with TRBD2. The CDR3 has 20 amino acids. Trimming at V came to 0 bases and at J to 2 bases, leaving 15 bases not matched to a gene. CDR1 LGHDT and CDR2 YNNKEL come from the germline V gene (reference sequence). Here the CDR3 reads CASSQDLGDGRAVTKNIQYF. The CDR3 DNA sequence: TGTGCCAGCAGCCAAGATCTTGGGGACGGGAGGGCCGTAACCAAAAACATTCAGTACTTC.

There are many counts of this clonotype. This sequence joins TRBV6-5 and TRBJ1-2, with a possible D match to TRBD1 (5 bases). The length of the CDR3 is 15 residues. CDR1 and CDR2 (germline): MNHEY, SVGAGI. V was trimmed by 2 bases and J by 4 bases, leaving 14 bases between them. DNA for the CDR3: TGTGCCAGCAGTTACGAGGGACGGAACCCCTATGGCTACACCTTC. It encodes CASSYEGRNPYGYTF.

This clonotype was picked up a small number of times. This chain uses TRBV28 with TRBJ1-2; D may be TRBD1 (5 bases). The ends were cut back, 6 bases at V and 8 bases at J, with 25 bases in the middle. This CDR3 comprises 16 residues. Germline V gene sequence: CDR1 MDHEN, CDR2 SYDVKM. Written as DNA, the CDR3 is TGTGCCAGCAGCCGGGCCCCCTTGGACGGACAACGAGGCTACACCTTC. This gives the protein CASSRAPLDGQRGYTF.

This clonotype has ten or more counts. V gene TRBV28 combines with J gene TRBJ1-1; D is possibly TRBD1 (6 bases). Trimming removed 10 bases from V and 0 bases from J, with 15 bases in between. CDR1 is MDHEN, CDR2 SYDVKM, per germline. This CDR3 is built from 14 residues. The CDR3 nucleotides read TGTGCCACCATGGGTGGGGGGCTGAACACTGAAGCTTTCTTT. Its translation: CATMGGGLNTEAFF.

This chain uses TRBV7-2 with TRBJ2-2; D not certain. Germline CDR1 and CDR2: SGHTA and FQGNSA. Between the trimmed V and J ends, which lost 0 bases and 4 bases, there was a span of 6 bases. The CDR3 length is 14 residues. The CDR3 sequence is CASSLARVTGELFF. CDR3 nucleotides: TGTGCCAGCAGCTTAGCGCGAGTCACCGGGGAGCTGTTTTTT. The whole variable domain, filled in from reference TRBV7-2 and TRBJ2-2, reads GAGVSQSPSNKVTEKGKDVELRCDPISGHTALYWYRQSLGQGLEFLIYFQGNSAPDKSGLPSDRFSAERTGGSVSTLTIQRTQQEDSAVYLCASSLARVTGELFFGEGSRLTVL.

The chain carries TRBV6-5 and TRBJ2-5, with 7 bases that match TRBD1. The CDR3 is 14 residues long. Per the germline V gene, CDR1 is MNHEY and CDR2 is SVGAGI. After removal of 4 bases from V and 2 bases from J, the junction contained 4 bases not matched to a gene. The chain's CDR3 is CASSLQGFQETQYF. DNA for the CDR3: TGTGCCAGCAGTTTACAGGGGTTTCAAGAGACCCAGTACTTC.

The chain has TRBV12-3 or TRBV12-4 and TRBJ1-6; tentatively, D is TRBD1 (5 bases). Trimming stripped 6 bases from V and 11 bases from J, with 11 bases between. This CDR3 is built from 12 residues. The DNA of the CDR3 is TGTGCCAGCAGCTCACGGGGGGCACCCCTCCACTTT. This translates into CASSSRGAPLHF.

This clonotype was observed at least ten times. DNA of the CDR3: TGTGCCAGCAGCCGAGGATGGGATGGCTACACCTTC. It translates to CASSRGWDGYTF. This chain joins TRBV12-3 or TRBV12-4 and TRBJ1-2; D is unresolved. Trimming shortened V by 6 bases and J by 6 bases, and 11 bases separated the two germline ends. The CDR3 sequence is 12 residues long.

This clonotype was seen repeatedly, ten times or more. The chain links TRBV28 to TRBJ1-5; 9 nucleotides align to TRBD1. This CDR3 comprises 15 residues. CDR1 is MDHEN, CDR2 SYDVKM, per germline. With V trimmed by 5 bases and J by 6 bases, 8 bases remained unmatched. CDR3 coding DNA: TGTGCCAGCAGTGCCGGGACAGGGATTTTTCAGCCCCAGCATTTT. It is translated as CASSAGTGIFQPQHF.

The rearrangement joins TRBV28 to TRBJ2-4, with a weak D call TRBD1 (6 bases). Trimming took 5 bases from V and 3 from J, leaving 14 bases between them. Germline V gene lookup returns CDR1 MDHEN and CDR2 SYDVKM. The CDR3 consists of 15 residues. Here the CDR3 reads CASSTRGGGKNIQYF. The CDR3 nucleotides are TGTGCCAGCAGTACCCGAGGGGGTGGCAAAAACATTCAGTACTTC.

This clonotype came up many times. The chain carries TRBV24-1 and TRBJ2-7; tentative D call: TRBD1 (6 bases). Between the trimmed V and J ends, which lost 7 bases and 3 bases, there was a span of 12 bases. This CDR3 has 13 amino acids. Germline lookup yields CDR1 KGHDR and CDR2 SFDVKD. The DNA of the CDR3 is TGTGCCACCAGGCCCGCGGACAGCTACGAGCAGTACTTC. Protein sequence: CATRPADSYEQYF.

This rearrangement joins TRBV12-3 or TRBV12-4 to TRBJ1-2, with D hard to call. V lost 2 bases to trimming and J lost 6 bases, with 10 bases between them. The CDR3 is 13 amino acids. The CDR3 nucleotides read TGTGCCAGCAGTTTAACCGGTTTGGATGGCTACACCTTC. Protein: CASSLTGLDGYTF.

This clonotype was observed many times. The J gene is TRBJ1-1, the V gene TRBV6-1, with TRBD1 matching 8 bases. Unmatched junction bases numbered 4, after V lost 4 bases and J lost 0 bases. Germline values: CDR1 MNHNS, CDR2 SASEGT. CDR3 length: 15 amino acids. For the CDR3, the DNA is TGTGCCAGCAGTGGAGGGACAGGTATGAACACTGAAGCTTTCTTT. Translation gives CASSGGTGMNTEAFF.

The chain joins TRBV19 to TRBJ1-1; 10 nucleotides match TRBD1. V trimming: 5 bases; J trimming: 1 base; junction bases outside the gene matches: 16. CDR3 length: 19 amino acids. The germline V gene encodes CDR1 LNHDA and CDR2 SQIVND (reference sequence). CDR3 sequence (DNA): TGTGCCAGTAGTTCAGCGCCGGGACAGGGGCGAGGAAAGAACACTGAAGCTTTCTTT. Protein: CASSSAPGQGRGKNTEAFF.

This clonotype has a count of ten or more. The chain recombines TRBV19 with TRBJ2-5, with D tentatively TRBD1 (6 bases). The germline V and J ends were trimmed by 7 bases and 4 bases, with 19 bases remaining between them. The CDR3 extends over 15 amino acids. Germline CDR1 LNHDA, CDR2 SQIVND (reference sequence). CDR3 in amino acids: CASKMTGTNRETQYF. In nucleotides, the CDR3 is TGTGCCAGTAAGATGACGGGGACAAACAGAGAGACCCAGTACTTC.

V usage is TRBV2 and J usage is TRBJ2-5; 12 bases are shared with TRBD2. Germline CDR1 and CDR2: SNHLY and FYNNEI. Losses at the gene ends were 9 bases for V and 5 bases for J; bases not matched to a gene: 4. The CDR3 contains 13 residues. DNA for the CDR3: TGTGCCAGTGCGACTAGCGGGAGTGAGACCCAGTACTTC. Translated: CASATSGSETQYF.

This clonotype has a count of ten or more. This rearrangement joins TRBV27 to TRBJ2-7; 9 bases line up with TRBD1. Germline V lookup: CDR1 MNHEY, CDR2 SMNVEV (reference sequence). The CDR3 extends over 15 amino acids. Trimming cost V 7 bases and J 3 bases; bases outside gene matches: 10. The CDR3 sequence: CASKQPGQGLYEQYF. In DNA form, the CDR3 reads TGTGCCAGCAAACAACCGGGACAGGGACTCTACGAGCAGTACTTC.

This clonotype was counted many times. This rearrangement joins TRBV20-1 to TRBJ1-1; D is perhaps TRBD1 (5 bases). The CDR3 consists of 14 residues. Per the germline V gene, CDR1 is DFQATT and CDR2 is SNEGSKA (reference sequence). The V and J ends lost 4 bases and 6 bases respectively, with 18 bases between them. CDR3 protein: CSATKTGGTAEAFF. CDR3 bases: TGCAGTGCTACTAAGACGGGGGGTACGGCTGAAGCTTTCTTT.